The clone carrying this T cell receptor beta chain was seen a handful of times. Its antigen is not identified. The data derive from a study of beta chain features in type 1 diabetes. Study-wide results and caveats: In patients and controls equally, PCR might favor templates that are shorter. Cells that show high TCR expression could be over-represented by cDNA sequencing. A moderate, significant TCRB CDR3 shortening appeared in type 1 diabetes across four CD4+ subsets.

V lost 9 bases, J lost 9 bases, and 6 bases stayed unmatched. The germline CDR1 and CDR2 sequences are SGHRS and YFSETQ. CDR3 length: 11 residues. The investigators reverse transcribed all of the isolated RNA, so they sequenced expressed TCRB transcripts. TCRdb's table, derived via immunoSEQ multiplex PCR, lists solely in-frame clones and lacks some. This table has 300,000 to 350,000 clones, approximately 13% appearing once. Blood was collected once per donor into heparin, averaging about 0.12 L. A CD45RO/CCR7/CD25/CD127/CD95/CD27 panel sorted naive, central memory, regulatory and stem cell-like memory CD4+ cells.

Sequencing used naive CD4+ T cells from blood. V and J are TRBV5-1 and TRBJ2-3; TRBD1 matches at 8 bases. This clonotype originated in a woman aged 18-29 years with type 1 diabetes. CDR3 coding DNA: TGCGCCACCAGGAACAGGGGGACGCAGTATTTT. The encoded protein is CATRNRGTQYF.